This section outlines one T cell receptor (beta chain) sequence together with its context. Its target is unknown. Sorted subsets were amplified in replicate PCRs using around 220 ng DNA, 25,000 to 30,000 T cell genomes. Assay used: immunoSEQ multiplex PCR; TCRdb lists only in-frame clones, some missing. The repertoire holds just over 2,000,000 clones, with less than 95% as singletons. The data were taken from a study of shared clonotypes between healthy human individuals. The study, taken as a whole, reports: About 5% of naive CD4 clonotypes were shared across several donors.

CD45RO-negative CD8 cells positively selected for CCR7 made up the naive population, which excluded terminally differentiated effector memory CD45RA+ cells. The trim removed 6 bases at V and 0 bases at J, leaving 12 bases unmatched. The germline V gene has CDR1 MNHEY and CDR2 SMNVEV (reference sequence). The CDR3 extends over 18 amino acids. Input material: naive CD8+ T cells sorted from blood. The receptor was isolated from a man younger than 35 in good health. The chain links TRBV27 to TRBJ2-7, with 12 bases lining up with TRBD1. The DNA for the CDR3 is TGTGCCAGCAGAGGAGGGACAGGGGGCGACAGAGCCTCCTACGAGCAGTACTTC. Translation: CASRGGTGGDRASYEQYF.